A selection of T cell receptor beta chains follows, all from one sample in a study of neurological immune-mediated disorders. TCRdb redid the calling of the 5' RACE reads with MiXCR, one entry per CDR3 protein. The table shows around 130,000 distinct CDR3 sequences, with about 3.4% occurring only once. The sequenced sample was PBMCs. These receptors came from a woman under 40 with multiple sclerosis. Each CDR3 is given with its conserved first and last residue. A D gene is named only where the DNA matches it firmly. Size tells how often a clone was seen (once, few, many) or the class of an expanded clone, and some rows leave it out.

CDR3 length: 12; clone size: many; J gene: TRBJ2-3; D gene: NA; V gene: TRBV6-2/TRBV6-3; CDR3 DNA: TGTGCCAGCAGTTACCCGTTCGATACGCAGTATTTT; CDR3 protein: CASSYPFDTQYF
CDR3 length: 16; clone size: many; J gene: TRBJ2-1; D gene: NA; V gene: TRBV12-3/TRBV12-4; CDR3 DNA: TGTGCCAGCAGTCAGATCGACGGAGTCTCCTACAATGAGCAGTTCTTC; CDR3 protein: CASSQIDGVSYNEQFF
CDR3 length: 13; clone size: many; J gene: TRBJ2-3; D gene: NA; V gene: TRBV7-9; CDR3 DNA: TGTGCCAGCAGCTTACGGAGCCAAGATACGCAGTATTTT; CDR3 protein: CASSLRSQDTQYF
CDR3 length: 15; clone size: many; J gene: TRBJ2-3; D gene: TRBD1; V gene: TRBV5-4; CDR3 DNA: TGTGCCAGCAGCTTGGCCGGGACAGGCACAGATACGCAGTATTTT; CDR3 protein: CASSLAGTGTDTQYF
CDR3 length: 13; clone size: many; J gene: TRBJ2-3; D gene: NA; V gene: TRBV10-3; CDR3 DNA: TGTGCCATCGTCGCTGATGGGGGAGATACGCAGTATTTT; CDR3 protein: CAIVADGGDTQYF
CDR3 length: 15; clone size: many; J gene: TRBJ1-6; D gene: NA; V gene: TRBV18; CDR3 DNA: TGTGCCAGCTCATCTTCGGACGGGACTAATTCACCCCTCCACTTT; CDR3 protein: CASSSSDGTNSPLHF
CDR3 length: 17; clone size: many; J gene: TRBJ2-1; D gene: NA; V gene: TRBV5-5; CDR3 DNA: TGTGCCAGCAGCGCGGCTCTCCGGGTTAGCTCCTACAATGAGCAGTTCTTC; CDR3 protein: CASSAALRVSSYNEQFF
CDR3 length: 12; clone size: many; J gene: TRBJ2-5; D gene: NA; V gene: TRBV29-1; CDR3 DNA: TGCAGCGTGTCGACCCTCAGAGGGACCCAGTACTTC; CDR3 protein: CSVSTLRGTQYF
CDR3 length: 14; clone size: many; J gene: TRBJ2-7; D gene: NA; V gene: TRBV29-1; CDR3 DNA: TGCAGCGTTGAAGGTCGGGGGCCCCACTACGAGCAGTACTTC; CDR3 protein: CSVEGRGPHYEQYF
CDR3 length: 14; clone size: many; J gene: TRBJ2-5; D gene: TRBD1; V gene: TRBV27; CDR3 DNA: TGTGCCAGCGGCCCCGGGACAGGGTTACAGACCCAGTACTTC; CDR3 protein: CASGPGTGLQTQYF
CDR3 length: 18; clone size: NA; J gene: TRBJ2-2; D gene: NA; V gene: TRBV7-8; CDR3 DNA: TGTGCCAGCAGCCACTCCGGGTCACGGATCGGTGACACCGGGGAGCTGTTTTTT; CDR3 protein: CASSHSGSRIGDTGELFF
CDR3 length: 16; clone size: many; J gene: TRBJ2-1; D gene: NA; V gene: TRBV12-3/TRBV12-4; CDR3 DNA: TGTGCCAGCAGCCTTTTGGACGGTTTCTCCTACAATGAGCAGTTCTTC; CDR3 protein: CASSLLDGFSYNEQFF
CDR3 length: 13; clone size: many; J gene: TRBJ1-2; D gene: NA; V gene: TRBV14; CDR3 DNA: TGTGCCAGCAGCCGAGGACTGACTAGGGGCTACACCTTC; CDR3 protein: CASSRGLTRGYTF
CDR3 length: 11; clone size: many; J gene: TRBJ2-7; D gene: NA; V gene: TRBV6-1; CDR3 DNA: TGTGCCAGCAACTGGGACTACGAGCAGTACTTC; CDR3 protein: CASNWDYEQYF
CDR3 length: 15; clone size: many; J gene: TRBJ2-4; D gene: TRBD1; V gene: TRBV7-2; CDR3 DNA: TGTGCCAGCAGCTTAGTTGGGACAGACAAAAACATTCAGTACTTC; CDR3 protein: CASSLVGTDKNIQYF
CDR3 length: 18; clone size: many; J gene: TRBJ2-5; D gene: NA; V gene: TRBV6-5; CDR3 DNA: TGTGCCAGCAGTCCTTTTAGGGCCGTTTTAGCAGGGCAAGAGACCCAGTACTTC; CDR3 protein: CASSPFRAVLAGQETQYF
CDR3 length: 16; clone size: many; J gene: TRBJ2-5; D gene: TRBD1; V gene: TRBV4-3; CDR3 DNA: TGCGCCAGCAGCCGGGTGACAGGGGCCCTCCAAGAGACCCAGTACTTC; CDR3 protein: CASSRVTGALQETQYF
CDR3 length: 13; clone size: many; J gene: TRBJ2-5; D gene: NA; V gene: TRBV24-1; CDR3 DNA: TGTGCCACCAGTGACATCAGAGAAGAGACCCAGTACTTC; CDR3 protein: CATSDIREETQYF
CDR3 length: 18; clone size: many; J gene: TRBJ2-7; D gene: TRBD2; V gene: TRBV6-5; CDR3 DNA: TGTGCCAGCAGCCGCAGTCGCACTAGCGGGAGAAGGACCCCCGAGCAGTACTTC; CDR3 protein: CASSRSRTSGRRTPEQYF
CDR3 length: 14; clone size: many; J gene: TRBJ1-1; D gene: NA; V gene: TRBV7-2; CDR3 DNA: TGTGCCAGCAGCTTAGCGAGGGGGATGACTGAAGCTTTCTTT; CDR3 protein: CASSLARGMTEAFF
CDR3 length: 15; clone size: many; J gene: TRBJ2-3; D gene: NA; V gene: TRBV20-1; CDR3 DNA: TGCAGTGCTAGAGGGGGGGCGGAGGGCACAGATACGCAGTATTTT; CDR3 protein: CSARGGAEGTDTQYF
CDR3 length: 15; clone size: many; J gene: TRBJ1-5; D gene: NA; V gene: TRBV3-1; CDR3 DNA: TGTGCCAGCAGCCAAGATTGGGGAGGGGCCCAGCCCCAGCATTTT; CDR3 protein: CASSQDWGGAQPQHF
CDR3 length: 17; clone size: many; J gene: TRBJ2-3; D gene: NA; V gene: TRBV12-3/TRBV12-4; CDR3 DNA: TGTGCCAGCAGTTGGGGCGGGGCGGGGTATCCGACAGATACGCAGTATTTT; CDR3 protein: CASSWGGAGYPTDTQYF
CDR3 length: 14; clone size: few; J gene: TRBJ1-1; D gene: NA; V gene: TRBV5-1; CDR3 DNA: TGCGCCAGCAGCCCGGCAGGGTCAGGGACTGAAGCTTTCTTT; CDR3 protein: CASSPAGSGTEAFF
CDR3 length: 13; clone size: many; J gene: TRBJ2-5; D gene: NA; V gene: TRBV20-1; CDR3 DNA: TGCAGTGCTAGTGCGGGTACCCAAGAGACCCAGTACTTC; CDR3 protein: CSASAGTQETQYF
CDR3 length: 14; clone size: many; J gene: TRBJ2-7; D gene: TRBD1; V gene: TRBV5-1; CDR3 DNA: TGCGCCAGCAAAAGAGGGGGCATTACCTACGAGCAGTACTTC; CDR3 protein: CASKRGGITYEQYF
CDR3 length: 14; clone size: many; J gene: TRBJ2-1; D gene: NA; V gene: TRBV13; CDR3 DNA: TGTGCCAGCAGCTTAAACCAGGGGATCAATGAGCAGTTCTTC; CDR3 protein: CASSLNQGINEQFF
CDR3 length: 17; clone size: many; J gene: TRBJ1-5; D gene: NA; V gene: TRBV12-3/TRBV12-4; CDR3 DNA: TGTGCCAGCAGTTTAGAGCTGGCAGGGAGTAGCAATCAGCCCCAGCATTTT; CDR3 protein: CASSLELAGSSNQPQHF
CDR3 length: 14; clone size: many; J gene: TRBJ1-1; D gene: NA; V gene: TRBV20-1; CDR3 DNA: TGCAGTGCTAGGACCCCGGAGGCGATAACTGAAGCTTTCTTT; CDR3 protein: CSARTPEAITEAFF
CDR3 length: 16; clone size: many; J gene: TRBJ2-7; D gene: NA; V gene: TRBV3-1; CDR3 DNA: TGTGCCAGCAGCCTGCCCCCCGGGACGCCATCCTACGAGCAGTACTTC; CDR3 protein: CASSLPPGTPSYEQYF